This T cell receptor beta chain was sequenced for a study of shared clonotypes between healthy human individuals. Whole-study results and caveats: Sorted-subset sequencing, rarefaction showed, was incomplete despite large depth.

Naive CD8 cells, CD45RO-negative and positively selected for CCR7, excluded terminally differentiated effector memory CD45RA+ cells. Turning to this clone: Its target is unknown.

The CDR3 totals 14 residues. Germline CDR1 MNHEY, CDR2 SMNVEV (reference sequence). V lost 5 bases to trimming and J lost 5 bases, with 16 bases between them. An assay was performed, and its level was deep. Every immunoSEQ plate was one replicate of a subset's evenly spread DNA. The table came from immunoSEQ multiplex PCR; TCRdb's copy has only in-frame clones and leaves some out. The data contain about 2.1 million clones, roughly 93% of them singletons. This TCR was recovered from a man aged 18-30 years in good health. Some clones in this sample may be carry-over from other donors' samples. The chain employs TRBV27 and TRBJ2-7, with D unclear. Sequencing was carried out using naive CD8+ T cells from PBMCs. The CDR3 reads CASSTLAGTDEQYF. CDR3 nucleotide sequence: TGTGCCAGCAGTACCTTGGCAGGTACCGACGAGCAGTACTTC.